Below are 12 T cell receptor beta chains sequenced from a single sample in a study of T-cell reconstitution after alpha-beta-depleted transplantation in children. Preparation of the TCRbeta library was carried out with unique molecular identifiers. Each CDR3 protein is one row after TCRdb ran MiXCR on the PCR reads. The table includes hundreds of thousands of distinct CDR3 sequences, roughly a quarter detected once. This sample comprised PBMCs, mostly from graft donor cells, obtained 360 days after TCRalphabeta/CD19-depleted stem cell transplant. These receptors were obtained from a female patient under 10 years old who had a stem cell transplant for congenital amegakaryocytic thrombocytopenia, so the T cells may come from the graft donor.

V and J are TRBV5-4 and TRBJ2-1, with D unclear. With 3 bases removed from V and 8 bases from J, the gap between germline ends came to 9 bases. The CDR3 is 12 residues long. Germline V gene data show CDR1 as SGHNT and CDR2 as YYREEE (reference sequence). Written as DNA, the CDR3 is TGTGCCAGCAGCTCGATGCAATATGAGCAGTTCTTC. Translated: CASSSMQYEQFF.

This clonotype was detected many times. The chain links TRBV4-1 to TRBJ2-7; a weak D match, TRBD2 (7 bases). The V gene lost 3 bases and the J gene lost 0 bases, with 12 bases spanning the gap. The germline CDR1 and CDR2 sequences are MGHRA and YSYEKL. This CDR3 is 15 amino acids long. The CDR3 nucleotides read TGCGCCAGCAGCCAGACAGGACTAGGCTCCTACGAGCAGTACTTC. This encodes CASSQTGLGSYEQYF.

The chain carries TRBV3-1 and TRBJ2-5; no definite D call. Trimming took off 0 bases at V and 2 bases at J, with 7 bases between the two ends. In germline, CDR1 is LGHDT, CDR2 YNNKEL (reference sequence). The CDR3 has 14 amino acids. The CDR3 bases are TGTGCCAGCAGCCAAGAGCCAGAGCAAGAGACCCAGTACTTC. Its translation is CASSQEPEQETQYF.

The chain carries TRBV11-1 and TRBJ1-1, with TRBD1 identical over 8 bases. The CDR3 has 19 residues. Trimming at V came to 6 bases and at J to 5 bases, leaving 23 bases not matched to a gene. Germline V gene data show CDR1 as SGHAT and CDR2 as FQDESV (reference sequence). The CDR3 protein is CASSPPTRVRQGPGTEAFF. CDR3 nucleotides: TGTGCCAGCAGTCCACCAACCCGGGTCAGACAGGGGCCGGGTACTGAAGCTTTCTTT.

The chain combines TRBV29-1 with TRBJ2-4; 8 positions agree with TRBD1. Trimming at V came to 4 bases and at J to 5 bases, leaving 7 bases not matched to a gene. Germline CDR1 SQVTM, CDR2 ANQGSEA. The length of the CDR3 is 14 residues. As DNA, the CDR3 is TGCAGCGTTGCGATGGACAGGGCCGAAAACATTCAGTACTTC. Its translation is CSVAMDRAENIQYF.

V and J are TRBV6-4 and TRBJ2-1; perhaps TRBD2 as D (6 bases). This CDR3 is built from 18 residues. The germline V and J ends were trimmed by 6 bases and 0 bases, with 21 bases remaining between them. Germline CDR1 and CDR2: MRHNA and SNTAGT. DNA for the CDR3: TGTGCCAGCAGACCCACCGGGAGCCCTAGGAGCTCCTACAATGAGCAGTTCTTC. Translation: CASRPTGSPRSSYNEQFF.

V usage is TRBV15 and J usage is TRBJ2-7, with 9 nucleotides matching TRBD2. Germline V CDR1 and CDR2: LNHNV, YYDKDF (reference sequence). The CDR3 has 17 amino acids. V trimming: 1 base; J trimming: 2 bases; junction bases outside the gene matches: 9. The CDR3 DNA sequence: TGTGCCACCAGCAGAGGTCCCCAAGCGGGAGGAACCTACGAGCAGTACTTC. Encoded protein: CATSRGPQAGGTYEQYF.

The V gene is TRBV20-1, the J gene TRBJ2-3; TRBD2 might be the D (5 bases). The V end lost 6 bases, the J end lost 1 base, and 14 bases lay between the germline ends. This CDR3 contains 14 residues. Per the germline V gene, CDR1 is DFQATT and CDR2 is SNEGSKA (reference sequence). The CDR3 DNA is TGCAGTGCAGAGAGGGCGGGTGGCACAGATACGCAGTATTTT. Its protein product is CSAERAGGTDTQYF.

The chain's CDR3 is CASSQVNLGVGETQYF. The DNA for the CDR3 is TGCGCCAGCAGCCAAGTGAATTTGGGAGTTGGAGAGACCCAGTACTTC. This chain joins TRBV4-1 and TRBJ2-5; TRBD2 might be the D (5 bases). Germline V gives CDR1 MGHRA, CDR2 YSYEKL. Trimming cost V 1 base and J 4 bases, with 16 bases left between them. CDR3 length: 16 residues.

This clonotype was counted between two and nine times. J is TRBJ2-7 and V is TRBV5-1; no reliable D call. V was cut by 1 base and J by 4 bases, with 15 bases left in between. The CDR3 extends over 15 amino acids. Looked up from germline, CDR1 is SGHRS and CDR2 is YFSETQ. The CDR3 region is CASSLTAGLAYEQYF. DNA for the CDR3: TGCGCCAGCAGCTTGACGGCAGGCCTTGCGTACGAGCAGTACTTC.

V gene TRBV24-1 combines with J gene TRBJ2-1; the match to TRBD2 covers 7 bases. CDR1 is KGHDR and CDR2 is SFDVKD in the germline V gene. V shed 2 bases, J shed 7 bases, and the junction held 13 bases outside the gene matches. The CDR3 extends over 17 amino acids. The CDR3 DNA follows: TGTGCCACCAGTGATTCGCGGCGGGGGAGTTCGGGGAATGAGCAGTTCTTC. This translates into CATSDSRRGSSGNEQFF.

J is TRBJ1-1 and V is TRBV3-1; D gene unclear. The CDR3 is made up of 12 amino acids. CDR1 and CDR2 (germline): LGHDT, YNNKEL (reference sequence). Deletions cut 3 bases from V and 6 bases from J, with 8 bases between. DNA of the CDR3: TGTGCCAGCAGCCACGATAGGTCTGAAGCTTTCTTT. Translating it yields CASSHDRSEAFF.